This T cell receptor beta chain was retrieved from a study of OX40 agonist ivuxolimab in advanced cancers. Study-level findings and limits: The study observed clonal expansion of CD4+ and CD8+ blood T cells by week 6 at 0.1 to 3.0 mg/kg.

Details on this clone: Its antigen is undetermined.

Sequenced by immunoSEQ multiplex PCR; TCRdb stores in-frame clones only, minus some. The table records roughly 70,000 clones, 88% of them present only once. This TCR was sampled from an adult with an advanced solid tumor such as melanoma, head and neck, liver or kidney cancer. Material: CD4+ or CD8+ T cells sorted from blood, obtained in a trial of the OX40 agonist ivuxolimab.

For the CDR3, the DNA is TGCGCCAGCAGCGCGGACGGGAATATGAACACTGAAGCTTTCTTT. Amino acid sequence: CASSADGNMNTEAFF. The chain carries TRBV5-1 and TRBJ1-1; unclear D gene. Trimming took off 4 bases at V and 0 bases at J, with 13 bases between the two ends. This CDR3 is built from 15 residues. Germline CDR1 and CDR2: SGHRS and YFSETQ.